This TCR beta chain is from a study of shared clonotypes between healthy human individuals. CDR1 and CDR2 (germline): LGHNA, YSLEER. This CDR3 region has 14 residues. Deletions cut 3 bases from V and 17 bases from J, with 22 bases between. The protocol was immunoSEQ multiplex PCR, while the TCRdb copy is restricted to in-frame clones and leaves out a portion. The sample lists about 1 million clones, about 75% occurring once. V usage is TRBV4-3 and J usage is TRBJ1-4; no firm D call. The TCR originated in a man aged 18 to 29 in good health. Material: memory CD4+ T cells sorted from blood. Indicated subset: CD45RA-negative fraction. The CDR3 reads CASSQGLGLGGPFF. CDR3 bases: TGCGCCAGCAGCCAGGGTCTAGGCCTCGGCGGGCCCTTTTTT.